This TCR beta chain is drawn from a study of cytomegalovirus exposure and HLA in healthy donors. The CDR3 spans 13 residues. Germline V gives CDR1 LGHNA, CDR2 YSLEER. Losses at the gene ends were 5 bases for V and 6 bases for J; bases not matched to a gene: 2. Primers: 60 Vbeta forward and 13 Jbeta reverse. Repertoires were generated with immunoSEQ multiplex PCR, while TCRdb's copy carries only in-frame clones and drops some. The table shows 80,000 to 100,000 clones, with roughly 70% occurring only once. The sample comprised PBMCs. The genes are TRBV4-3 and TRBJ2-1, with 9 bases fitting TRBD2. The source is a woman aged 18-30 years in good health and CMV-seropositive. DNA of the CDR3: TGCGCCAGCAGCGCGGGGGGGGGCAATGAGCAGTTCTTC. Its translation is CASSAGGGNEQFF.